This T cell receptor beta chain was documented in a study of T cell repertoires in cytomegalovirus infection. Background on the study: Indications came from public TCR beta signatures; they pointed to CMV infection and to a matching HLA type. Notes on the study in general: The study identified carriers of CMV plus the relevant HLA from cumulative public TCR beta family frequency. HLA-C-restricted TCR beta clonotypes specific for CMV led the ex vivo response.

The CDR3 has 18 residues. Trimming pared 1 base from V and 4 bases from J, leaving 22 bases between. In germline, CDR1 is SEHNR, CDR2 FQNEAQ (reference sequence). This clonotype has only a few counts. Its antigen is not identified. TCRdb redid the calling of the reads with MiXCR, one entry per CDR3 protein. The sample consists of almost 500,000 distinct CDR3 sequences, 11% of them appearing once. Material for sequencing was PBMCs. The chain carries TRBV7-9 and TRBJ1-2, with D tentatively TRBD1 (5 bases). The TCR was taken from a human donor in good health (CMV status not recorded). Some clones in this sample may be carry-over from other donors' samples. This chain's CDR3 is CASSLDFSQGHPSYGYTF. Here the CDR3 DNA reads TGTGCCAGCAGCTTAGATTTCTCACAAGGACATCCATCCTATGGCTACACCTTC.